A single sample gave rise to the 5 T cell receptor beta chains below, sequenced in a study of human T cells and chemical hapten exposure. Time point in this sample: patch test 1, 2 weeks after DPC sensitization. Treatment given: therapeutic diphenylcyclopropenone sensitization with weekly scalp DPC. TCRdb fed the RACE reads into MiXCR, producing one record per CDR3 protein. The sample lists roughly 380,000 distinct CDR3 sequences; roughly 4.8% were seen once. Sample: whole blood, taken in connection with sensitization to the hapten diphenylcyclopropenone (DPC). Receptors originate from a woman in her fifties or sixties with alopecia areata. Some clones in this sample may be carry-over from other donors' samples.

This clonotype was detected only a few times. The rearrangement uses TRBV20-1 and TRBJ2-3, with 10 bases identical to TRBD2. The CDR3 consists of 17 residues. Germline assignment: CDR1 DFQATT and CDR2 SNEGSKA (reference sequence). The junction had 14 bases not matched to a gene; V was cut back by 6 bases and J by 2 bases. In DNA form, the CDR3 reads TGCAGTGCCCATAACCCCCAGAGCGGGGGGGACACAGATACGCAGTATTTT. Translated, it gives CSAHNPQSGGDTDTQYF.

The V and J genes are TRBV7-9 and TRBJ2-3, with D possibly being TRBD2 (6 bases). Looked up from germline, CDR1 is SEHNR and CDR2 is FQNEAQ (reference sequence). Trimming pared 6 bases from V and 3 bases from J, leaving 16 bases between. CDR3 length: 15 amino acids. CDR3 nucleotide sequence: TGTGCCAGCAGAAACTGGACCGGGAGAACAGATACGCAGTATTTT. As protein: CASRNWTGRTDTQYF.

This clonotype was seen many times. The chain has TRBV7-9 and TRBJ1-4; tentatively, D is TRBD1 (5 bases). This CDR3 region has 15 residues. Germline lookup yields CDR1 SEHNR and CDR2 FQNEAQ (reference sequence). Trimming cost V 5 bases and J 0 bases, with 10 bases left between them. The CDR3 DNA reads as TGTGCCAGCAGCCGACAGTTTGCAACTAATGAAAAACTGTTTTTT. Amino acids: CASSRQFATNEKLFF.

Many counts were recorded for this clonotype. The rearrangement joins TRBV11-2 to TRBJ1-4, with a possible D match to TRBD1 (6 bases). From germline, CDR1 is SGHAT and CDR2 FQNNGV. The CDR3 contains 17 residues. V was pared by 4 bases and J by 4 bases, with 19 bases between. CDR3 sequence: CASSSFPTGHLNEKLFF. DNA of the CDR3: TGTGCCAGCAGCTCATTCCCGACAGGCCACCTTAATGAAAAACTGTTTTTT.

This clonotype was recorded at least ten times. This rearrangement joins TRBV7-2 to TRBJ2-2; 8 bases match TRBD1. V lost 5 bases and J lost 0; bases outside the gene matches: 2. The length of the CDR3 is 15 residues. Looked up from germline, CDR1 is SGHTA and CDR2 is FQGNSA. The CDR3: CASSRTGSNTGELFF. In nucleotides, the CDR3 is TGTGCCAGCAGCAGGACAGGGTCGAACACCGGGGAGCTGTTTTTT. The full variable domain, with the rest looked up from reference TRBV7-2 and TRBJ2-2, is GAGVSQSPSNKVTEKGKDVELRCDPISGHTALYWYRQSLGQGLEFLIYFQGNSAPDKSGLPSDRFSAERTGGSVSTLTIQRTQQEDSAVYLCASSRTGSNTGELFFGEGSRLTVL.